The 23 T cell receptor beta chains below were found in one sample sequenced in a study of radiotherapy plus CTLA-4 blockade in lung cancer. Some clones are missing from TCRdb's copy, which holds only in-frame ones; the method was immunoSEQ multiplex PCR. The data contain 85,000 to 90,000 clones, around nine tenths of them singletons. Sequenced here: peripheral blood, sampled from a patient treated with radiotherapy plus ipilimumab. These receptors all stem from a human donor with non-small cell lung cancer that progressed on radiotherapy plus ipilimumab.

The chain is built from TRBV5-1 and TRBJ1-4; maybe TRBD1 (5 bases). Per the germline V gene, CDR1 is SGHRS and CDR2 is YFSETQ. Trimming took 7 bases from V and 7 from J, leaving 11 bases between them. There are 12 residues in the CDR3. The DNA for the CDR3 is TGCGCCAGCGGGGCGGGCGGTGAAAAACTGTTTTTT. Protein: CASGAGGEKLFF.

In regard to this clone: This CDR3 is also generated by other DNA sequences in the sample. The chain uses TRBV9 and TRBJ1-4; 7 positions agree with TRBD1. The trim removed 3 bases at V and 2 bases at J, leaving 1 base unmatched. Germline V gives CDR1 SGDLS, CDR2 YYNGEE. The CDR3 is 14 amino acids. CDR3 DNA: TGTGCCAGCAGCGCGGGACAGACTAATGAAAAACTGTTTTTT. This sequence encodes CASSAGQTNEKLFF.

The J gene is TRBJ1-2, the V gene TRBV10-3; D unclear. Trimming stripped 0 bases from V and 7 bases from J, with 9 bases between. This CDR3 is built from 13 residues. Per the germline V gene, CDR1 is ENHRY and CDR2 is SYGVKD. The CDR3 spells CAISESSQVGYTF. Written as DNA, the CDR3 is TGTGCCATCAGTGAGTCGTCGCAGGTTGGCTACACCTTC.

The V and J genes are TRBV9 and TRBJ2-7, with 8 bases fitting TRBD2. Germline V CDR1 and CDR2: SGDLS, YYNGEE. This CDR3 is built from 14 residues. Unmatched junction bases numbered 6, after V lost 0 bases and J lost 7 bases. The chain's CDR3 is CASSVGSGAGEQYF. The CDR3 bases are TGTGCCAGCAGCGTAGGTAGCGGGGCGGGGGAGCAGTACTTC.

This clone came up once. This chain joins TRBV18 and TRBJ2-5, with D maybe TRBD1 (6 bases). Deletions cut 4 bases from V and 4 bases from J, with 19 bases between. CDR1 is KGHSH and CDR2 is LQKENI in the germline V gene. The CDR3 is 16 residues long. The CDR3: CASSHAVQGFRETQYF. In DNA form, the CDR3 reads TGTGCCAGCTCACATGCGGTCCAGGGGTTTCGAGAGACCCAGTACTTC.

The V call is TRBV29-1, the J call TRBJ1-2; a weak D match, TRBD1 (6 bases). The CDR3 runs to 14 residues. Looked up from germline, CDR1 is SQVTM and CDR2 is ANQGSEA. Deletions cut 2 bases from V and 5 bases from J, with 15 bases between. As DNA, the CDR3 is TGCAGCGTTGAACTTCCCGGGACACCTTATGGCTACACCTTC. Residues: CSVELPGTPYGYTF.

Concerning this clone itself: The same CDR3 is also encoded by other DNA sequences in this sample. The rearrangement links TRBV5-1 to TRBJ2-3, with a weak D call TRBD2 (5 bases). The V and J ends lost 2 bases and 6 bases respectively, with 16 bases between them. Germline assignment: CDR1 SGHRS and CDR2 YFSETQ. The CDR3 has 15 residues. CDR3 coding DNA: TGCGCCAGCAGCTTCCCACTGGCGGAGGCGGATACGCAGTATTTT. This gives the protein CASSFPLAEADTQYF.

The chain employs TRBV2 and TRBJ2-7; the D is unclear. This CDR3 spans 13 amino acids. V was pared by 9 bases and J by 4 bases, with 16 bases between. The germline CDR1 and CDR2 sequences are SNHLY and FYNNEI. CDR3 coding DNA: TGTGCCAGACGGGCCGTTCATGGGTACGAGCAGTACTTC. It codes for CARRAVHGYEQYF.

This chain connects TRBV5-6 to TRBJ2-7, with 9 positions matching TRBD1. Germline values: CDR1 SGHDT, CDR2 YYEEEE. The trim removed 3 bases at V and 7 bases at J, leaving 14 bases unmatched. This CDR3 has 16 residues. CDR3 DNA: TGTGCCAGCAGCTACCTCTCTGGACAGGGGCCTTTGGAGCAGTACTTC. Translation: CASSYLSGQGPLEQYF.

This clone appeared a single time. This chain connects TRBV19 to TRBJ2-1; 11 nucleotides agree with TRBD2. The trim removed 6 bases at V and 7 bases at J, leaving 20 bases unmatched. The CDR3 loop spans 19 amino acids. From germline, CDR1 is LNHDA and CDR2 SQIVND (reference sequence). CDR3 DNA sequence: TGTGCCAGTAGCCCACTCACGGCCTTTAGCGGGGGGGTTCGGAATGAGCAGTTCTTC. It codes for CASSPLTAFSGGVRNEQFF.

The J gene is TRBJ1-1, the V gene TRBV6-1; tentative D call: TRBD1 (5 bases). Germline CDR1 and CDR2: MNHNS and SASEGT. This CDR3 comprises 12 residues. V was pared by 3 bases and J by 4 bases, with 6 bases between. The CDR3 DNA sequence: TGTGCCAGCAGTGACAGGGCCACTGAAGCTTTCTTT. Translation gives CASSDRATEAFF.

This chain uses TRBV11-3 with TRBJ1-1; D gene unclear. Trimming stripped 5 bases from V and 2 bases from J, with 18 bases between. Germline V CDR1 and CDR2: SGHNT, YENEEA. This CDR3 is 16 amino acids long. The CDR3 nucleotides are TGTGCCAGCAGCCCCCCCTGGATCGGACTCAACACTGAAGCTTTCTTT. It translates to CASSPPWIGLNTEAFF.

The chain joins TRBV7-9 to TRBJ2-1, with 13 bases aligning to TRBD2. Germline V CDR1 and CDR2: SEHNR, FQNEAQ (reference sequence). The CDR3 length is 17 residues. The V segment lost 2 bases and the J segment 2 bases; nucleotides outside the gene matches: 3. In DNA, the CDR3 is TGTGCCAGCAGCTTATCGGGACTAGCGGGGACCTACAATGAGCAGTTCTTC. Its translation is CASSLSGLAGTYNEQFF. The variable domain in full, completed from reference TRBV7-9 and TRBJ2-1, reads DTGVSQNPRHKITKRGQNVTFRCDPISEHNRLYWYRQTLGQGPEFLTYFQNEAQLEKSRLLSDRFSAERPKGSFSTLEIQRTEQGDSAMYLCASSLSGLAGTYNEQFFGPGTRLTVL.

The sample holds one count of this clone. V is TRBV6-1 and J is TRBJ2-5; 10 nucleotides agree with TRBD2. The J call may be mistaken, given a closer DNA end match to TRBJ2-7. This CDR3 is 19 amino acids long. The V gene's germline CDR1 is MNHNS and CDR2 SASEGT. This chain's CDR3 is CASSEARTSGIFLVYEQYF. CDR3 coding DNA: TGTGCCAGCAGTGAAGCTCGGACTAGCGGTATCTTTTTAGTCTACGAGCAGTACTTC.

The chain has TRBV15 and TRBJ2-5; 9 bases match TRBD2. CDR3 length: 17 residues. Germline V gene data show CDR1 as LNHNV and CDR2 as YYDKDF (reference sequence). J gave up 3 bases and V 0 bases, and 8 bases lay outside the gene matches. DNA for the CDR3: TGTGCCACCAGCAGAGATGCGGGAGGGCCGGGAGAAGAGACCCAGTACTTC. This translates into CATSRDAGGPGEETQYF.

CDR3 nucleotides: TGTGCCAGTCGGGACAGATATCAGCCCCAGCATTTT. Encoded protein: CASRDRYQPQHF. The rearrangement uses TRBV19 and TRBJ1-5; 7 nucleotides agree with TRBD1. Trimming took 8 bases from V and 5 from J; bases not matched to a gene: 3. The CDR3 extends over 12 amino acids. From germline, CDR1 is LNHDA and CDR2 SQIVND (reference sequence).

CDR3 region: CASTPQTKRYGYTF. CDR3 sequence (DNA): TGTGCCAGCACCCCCCAGACGAAGCGGTATGGCTACACCTTC. This chain joins TRBV2 and TRBJ1-2; D remains ambiguous. V lost 7 bases and J lost 5, with 17 bases in between. CDR1 SNHLY and CDR2 FYNNEI come from the germline V gene. The CDR3 contains 14 residues.

V and J are TRBV27 and TRBJ1-6, with D hard to call. Germline values: CDR1 MNHEY, CDR2 SMNVEV (reference sequence). The V and J ends lost 6 bases and 9 bases respectively, with 9 bases between them. The CDR3 runs 12 residues. This chain's CDR3 is CASRSSISPLHF. For the CDR3, the DNA is TGTGCCAGCAGGTCGAGTATTTCACCCCTCCACTTT.

The gene calls are TRBV4-1 and TRBJ2-3; 7 positions match TRBD2. This CDR3 has 14 amino acids. Germline values: CDR1 MGHRA, CDR2 YSYEKL. J was trimmed by 6 bases and V by 3 bases; bases with no gene match: 6. The CDR3 DNA sequence: TGCGCCAGCAGCCAGCCGGGAGGCTCGGATACGCAGTATTTT. The encoded protein is CASSQPGGSDTQYF.

The chain carries TRBV30 and TRBJ2-4, with a weak D call TRBD1 (6 bases). V was cut by 0 bases and J by 7 bases, with 16 bases left in between. Germline V CDR1 and CDR2: GTSNPN, SVGIG (reference sequence). The CDR3 runs to 15 residues. The CDR3 region is CAWSVRETTGNIQYF. The CDR3 region has the DNA TGTGCCTGGAGTGTACGAGAAACCACAGGGAACATTCAGTACTTC.

This clone occurred a few times. The rearrangement links TRBV6-4 to TRBJ1-6; maybe TRBD1 (5 bases). V was trimmed by 6 bases and J by 10 bases, leaving 16 bases between them. The CDR3 sequence is 14 residues long. Germline V gives CDR1 MRHNA, CDR2 SNTAGT. The CDR3 coding sequence is TGTGCCAGCAGAGCCGACAGTACAGGATCACCCCTCCACTTT. Protein product: CASRADSTGSPLHF.

The chain uses TRBV5-1 and TRBJ2-1; 15 bases align to TRBD2. The CDR3 spans 16 residues. Per the germline V gene, CDR1 is SGHRS and CDR2 is YFSETQ. After removal of 3 bases from V and 2 bases from J, the junction contained 0 bases not matched to a gene. Here the CDR3 DNA reads TGCGCCAGCAGCTGGACTAGCGGGGGGGCCTACAATGAGCAGTTCTTC. Translation: CASSWTSGGAYNEQFF. Using reference TRBV5-1 and TRBJ2-1 for the parts outside the CDR3, the full variable domain is KAGVTQTPRYLIKTRGQQVTLSCSPISGHRSVSWYQQTPGQGLQFLFEYFSETQRNKGNFPGRFSGRQFSNSRSEMNVSTLELGDSALYLCASSWTSGGAYNEQFFGPGTRLTVL.

The rearrangement uses TRBV4-1 and TRBJ1-5; a weak D match, TRBD1 (6 bases). Germline V gene sequence: CDR1 MGHRA, CDR2 YSYEKL. V was shortened by 6 bases and J by 5 bases, with 11 bases between the two germline ends. This CDR3 has 13 residues. The CDR3: CASSRTDYQPQHF. CDR3 coding DNA: TGCGCCAGCAGTCGGACAGATTATCAGCCCCAGCATTTT.